These 32 T cell receptor beta chains were all obtained from the same sample, sequenced in a study of T-cell memory formation after mild COVID-19. Each CDR3 protein gets one entry after TCRdb re-called the 5' RACE reads with MiXCR. The sample holds 530,000 or so distinct CDR3 sequences, approximately 15% seen once. Sequenced: PBMCs or a T cell subset sorted from them (not recorded which). The receptors were sampled from an adult woman who had mild COVID-19 (a few samples of this study predate the infection). Cell type and time point are not known.

This clonotype was detected only a few times. The genes are TRBV11-2 and TRBJ2-1, with 9 positions matching TRBD1. The J segment lost 7 bases and the V segment lost 2 bases, leaving 9 bases of the junction unmatched. The CDR3 runs to 16 residues. Germline V CDR1 and CDR2: SGHAT, FQNNGV. CDR3 sequence reads: CASSLSPGQGMNEQFF. DNA for the CDR3: TGTGCCAGCAGCTTATCTCCAGGACAGGGGATGAATGAGCAGTTCTTC.

With respect to this clonotype: It may be a read error: a sequence one base away is much more abundant. The chain is built from TRBV7-9 and TRBJ1-5; no clear D. The germline V gene encodes CDR1 SEHNR and CDR2 FQNEAQ (reference sequence). Trimming shortened V by 4 bases and J by 1 base, and 5 bases separated the two germline ends. The CDR3 is 13 residues long. The CDR3 bases are TGTGCCAGCAGCTGGGAAAGCAATCAGCCCCAGCATTTT. Translated, it gives CASSWESNQPQHF.

The chain couples TRBV6-2 or TRBV6-3 to TRBJ2-4, with 9 positions matching TRBD1. V trimming: 3 bases; J trimming: 9 bases; junction bases outside the gene matches: 6. The CDR3 totals 14 residues. Germline V lookup: CDR1 MNHEY, CDR2 SVGEGT. The CDR3 is CASSYITGGGIQYF. For the CDR3, the DNA is TGTGCCAGCAGTTATATTACAGGGGGCGGCATTCAGTACTTC.

The chain joins TRBV19 to TRBJ2-1; D is undetermined. Germline V gene data show CDR1 as LNHDA and CDR2 as SQIVND (reference sequence). The V and J ends lost 4 bases and 8 bases respectively, with 15 bases between them. The length of the CDR3 is 14 residues. The CDR3 region is CASSTSRSKDEQFF. The DNA for the CDR3 is TGTGCCAGTAGTACGTCCCGCTCAAAAGATGAGCAGTTCTTC.

The chain joins TRBV29-1 to TRBJ2-3; 7 bases map to TRBD2. The CDR3 has 14 residues. The V segment lost 4 bases and the J segment 5 bases; nucleotides outside the gene matches: 9. The germline CDR1 and CDR2 sequences are SQVTM and ANQGSEA. CDR3 sequence: CSVGGGGGLDTQYF. The CDR3 coding sequence is TGCAGCGTTGGGGGCGGCGGGGGTTTAGATACGCAGTATTTT.

This rearrangement joins TRBV3-1 to TRBJ1-4, with D uncertain. Per the germline V gene, CDR1 is LGHDT and CDR2 is YNNKEL (reference sequence). This CDR3 contains 15 residues. The V gene lost 2 bases and the J gene lost 5 bases, with 12 bases spanning the gap. CDR3 bases: TGTGCCAGCAGCCAAAATGAAGGGCGCAATGAAAAACTGTTTTTT. Translating gives CASSQNEGRNEKLFF.

There are a few counts of this clonotype. The chain recombines TRBV27 with TRBJ2-7, with D tentatively TRBD1 (7 bases). V was pared by 1 base and J by 3 bases, with 19 bases between. The CDR3 sequence is 17 residues long. Germline V lookup: CDR1 MNHEY, CDR2 SMNVEV (reference sequence). This chain's CDR3 is CASSLCVRGVLLYEQYF. CDR3 coding DNA: TGTGCCAGCAGTTTATGCGTCAGGGGGGTCCTACTCTACGAGCAGTACTTC.

V is TRBV4-2 and J is TRBJ2-7, with D perhaps TRBD1 (6 bases). Germline V gene data show CDR1 as LGHNA and CDR2 as YNFKEQ. Trimming removed 0 bases from V and 2 bases from J, with 11 bases in between. CDR3 length equals 15 residues. The chain's CDR3 is CASSQDWAGAYEQYF. In DNA, the CDR3 is TGTGCCAGCAGCCAAGATTGGGCAGGGGCCTACGAGCAGTACTTC.

This clonotype has a handful of counts. This chain links TRBV12-3 or TRBV12-4 with TRBJ2-1; 7 bases line up with TRBD1. The CDR3 extends over 16 amino acids. The J segment lost 2 bases and the V segment lost 7 bases, leaving 11 bases of the junction unmatched. Here the CDR3 DNA reads TGTGCCAGCATTTTTATTACAGGGGACACCTACAATGAGCAGTTCTTC. It specifies CASIFITGDTYNEQFF.

The chain employs TRBV5-1 and TRBJ2-1; 8 bases are shared with TRBD1. V shed 4 bases, J shed 1 base, and the junction held 10 bases outside the gene matches. The germline V gene encodes CDR1 SGHRS and CDR2 YFSETQ. The CDR3 has 17 residues. CDR3 DNA sequence: TGCGCCAGCAGCCCACCGTACAGGGGGAGTTCCTACAATGAGCAGTTCTTC. This gives the protein CASSPPYRGSSYNEQFF.

V usage is TRBV2 and J usage is TRBJ2-7; 7 bases align to TRBD2. Unmatched junction bases numbered 2, after V lost 0 bases and J lost 3 bases. The CDR3 sequence is 14 residues long. Germline V CDR1 and CDR2: SNHLY, FYNNEI. The CDR3 DNA is TGTGCCAGCAGTGAAGCGAGGGACTACTACGAGCAGTACTTC. Translation: CASSEARDYYEQYF. The variable domain in full, completed from reference TRBV2 and TRBJ2-7, reads EPEVTQTPSHQVTQMGQEVILRCVPISNHLYFYWYRQILGQKVEFLVSFYNNEISEKSEIFDDQFSVERPDGSNFTLKIRSTKLEDSAMYFCASSEARDYYEQYFGPGTRLTVT.

This clonotype was counted a few times. This sequence joins TRBV20-1 and TRBJ2-1, with TRBD2 matching over 14 bases. The junction had 13 bases not matched to a gene; V was cut back by 3 bases and J by 6 bases. The CDR3 totals 18 residues. Germline loops: CDR1 DFQATT, CDR2 SNEGSKA (reference sequence). In DNA form, the CDR3 reads TGCAGTGCTAGTCAATCCCATCCCGGGACTAGCGGGAGCAATGAGCAGTTCTTC. Translating it yields CSASQSHPGTSGSNEQFF.

This clonotype was recorded many times. This chain connects TRBV11-2 to TRBJ2-1; no definite D call. The CDR3 runs 12 residues. The germline gives CDR1 SGHAT, CDR2 FQNNGV. Between the trimmed V and J ends, which lost 8 bases and 0 bases, there was a span of 5 bases. The CDR3: CASGSSYNEQFF. As DNA, the CDR3 is TGTGCCAGCGGAAGCTCCTACAATGAGCAGTTCTTC.

V and J are TRBV29-1 and TRBJ2-1; a possible D gene is TRBD2 (6 bases). The germline V gene has CDR1 SQVTM and CDR2 ANQGSEA. V lost 6 bases and J lost 8, with 14 bases in between. The CDR3 has 12 amino acids. This chain's CDR3 is CSVQTSSHEQFF. CDR3 DNA: TGCAGCGTACAGACTAGTAGCCATGAGCAGTTCTTC.

This clonotype turned up a few times. The rearrangement joins TRBV7-2 to TRBJ2-1; 12 bases match TRBD2. The germline V gene encodes CDR1 SGHTA and CDR2 FQGNSA. Trimming took 1 base from V and 16 from J; bases not matched to a gene: 2. This CDR3 has 12 amino acids. CDR3 residues: CASSLVLAGGFF. The CDR3 DNA reads as TGTGCCAGCAGCTTAGTACTAGCGGGGGGCTTCTTC.

The chain couples TRBV9 to TRBJ2-7; D is undetermined. The germline gives CDR1 SGDLS, CDR2 YYNGEE. Trimming pared 5 bases from V and 6 bases from J, leaving 18 bases between. CDR3 length equals 14 residues. The CDR3, as DNA: TGTGCCAGCAGTCGAACGCCAGGTATCGCCGAGCAGTACTTC. Amino acids: CASSRTPGIAEQYF.

This sequence joins TRBV7-9 and TRBJ1-5; 7 positions agree with TRBD1. CDR3 length: 15 residues. After removal of 5 bases from V and 2 bases from J, the junction contained 6 bases not matched to a gene. CDR1 is SEHNR, CDR2 FQNEAQ, per germline (reference sequence). The CDR3 DNA sequence: TGTGCCAGCAGCGATGACAGGGTGCGCAATCAGCCCCAGCATTTT. Translating it yields CASSDDRVRNQPQHF.

The chain joins TRBV4-3 to TRBJ1-2; 8 bases fit TRBD1. The CDR3 consists of 16 residues. Per the germline V gene, CDR1 is LGHNA and CDR2 is YSLEER. V shed 0 bases, J shed 1 base, and the junction held 4 bases outside the gene matches. For the CDR3, the DNA is TGCGCCAGCAGCCAAGAGGACAGGGCCATTAACTATGGCTACACCTTC. This translates into CASSQEDRAINYGYTF.

V gene TRBV20-1 combines with J gene TRBJ1-5; 8 nucleotides line up with TRBD1. V lost 4 bases and J lost 4; bases outside the gene matches: 6. The CDR3 length is 14 residues. Germline CDR1 reads DFQATT; CDR2 reads SNEGSKA (reference sequence). The CDR3 region is CSATRTGTNQPQHF. In nucleotides, the CDR3 is TGCAGTGCTACACGGACAGGGACGAATCAGCCCCAGCATTTT.

This clonotype was seen more than once but under ten times. The V gene is TRBV5-5, the J gene TRBJ1-1; the D is unclear. The V end was cut by 1 base, the J end by 0 bases, with 10 bases between. Looked up from germline, CDR1 is SGHKS and CDR2 is YYEKEE (reference sequence). The CDR3 has 15 residues. The CDR3 loop is CASSLFWEMNTEAFF. CDR3 bases: TGTGCCAGCAGCTTGTTTTGGGAGATGAACACTGAAGCTTTCTTT.

The chain combines TRBV11-3 with TRBJ1-3; D gene unclear. The CDR3 has 16 residues. The germline V gene has CDR1 SGHNT and CDR2 YENEEA. V was pared by 1 base and J by 0 bases, with 10 bases between. CDR3 region: CASSLVGQISGNTIYF. The CDR3 region has the DNA TGTGCCAGCAGCTTAGTCGGGCAGATCTCTGGAAACACCATATATTTT.

This clonotype has just a few counts. V and J are TRBV4-1 and TRBJ1-1; the D is unclear. This CDR3 is built from 14 residues. Germline values: CDR1 MGHRA, CDR2 YSYEKL. V lost 0 bases and J lost 4, with 9 bases in between. The CDR3 DNA follows: TGCGCCAGCAGCCAAGATGCAAGACGCACTGAAGCTTTCTTT. It encodes CASSQDARRTEAFF.

This clonotype showed up many times. V is TRBV18 and J is TRBJ2-7, with 10 nucleotides matching TRBD2. CDR1 is KGHSH and CDR2 is LQKENI in the germline V gene. The CDR3 extends over 15 amino acids. The V and J ends lost 6 bases and 5 bases, in that order; junction bases with no gene match: 10. In DNA, the CDR3 is TGTGCCAGCTCGGGTTTAGCGGGGGGTCTCGACGAGCAGTACTTC. Amino acids: CASSGLAGGLDEQYF.

The chain has TRBV12-3 or TRBV12-4 and TRBJ1-5, with 7 nucleotides matching TRBD1. The CDR3 totals 14 residues. V shed 5 bases and J 4 bases; nucleotides not matched to a gene: 5. The CDR3 loop reads CASSQGQQNQPQHF. Written as DNA, the CDR3 is TGTGCCAGCAGTCAGGGACAGCAAAATCAGCCCCAGCATTTT.

This clonotype was found a few times. The J gene is TRBJ2-1, the V gene TRBV16; maybe TRBD1 (6 bases). The V gene lost 0 bases and the J gene lost 7 bases, with 13 bases spanning the gap. This CDR3 spans 15 amino acids. Germline CDR1 is KGHSY and CDR2 is FQNENV. The DNA of the CDR3 is TGTGCCAGCAGCCAATCAAGGGGGAGAGGTAATGAGCAGTTCTTC. Translating gives CASSQSRGRGNEQFF.

This clonotype was found once. V gene TRBV18 combines with J gene TRBJ2-7; 8 bases agree with TRBD2. The V segment lost 3 bases and the J segment 5 bases; nucleotides outside the gene matches: 12. Germline lookup yields CDR1 KGHSH and CDR2 LQKENI. The CDR3 is 16 residues long. CDR3 protein: CASSPVNGGAFNEQYF. The CDR3 DNA is TGTGCCAGCTCACCGGTAAACGGGGGGGCCTTCAACGAGCAGTACTTC.

This sequence joins TRBV29-1 and TRBJ2-1; unclear D gene. The CDR3 extends over 12 amino acids. Trimming took off 6 bases at V and 6 bases at J, with 12 bases between the two ends. From germline, CDR1 is SQVTM and CDR2 ANQGSEA. CDR3 loop: CSVGLNANEQFF. The CDR3 nucleotides are TGCAGCGTAGGTCTCAACGCCAATGAGCAGTTCTTC.

This clonotype was seen ten or more times. The chain employs TRBV18 and TRBJ2-1; D could derive from TRBD1 or TRBD2 (5 bases each). V lost 1 base and J lost 7, with 17 bases in between. This CDR3 is 16 amino acids long. Germline CDR1 is KGHSH and CDR2 is LQKENI. The CDR3 sequence is CASSPLSGTKNNEQFF. DNA for the CDR3: TGTGCCAGCTCACCACTTTCGGGGACCAAGAATAATGAGCAGTTCTTC.

This clonotype was seen a handful of times. The chain combines TRBV5-1 with TRBJ2-7, with D possibly TRBD1 on 5 matching bases. V was shortened by 2 bases and J by 2 bases, with 11 bases between the two germline ends. The CDR3 has 14 residues. Germline V gene data show CDR1 as SGHRS and CDR2 as YFSETQ. The CDR3 coding sequence is TGCGCCAGCAGCTTAACAGGTCATACCTACGAGCAGTACTTC. It codes for CASSLTGHTYEQYF.

This clonotype has ten or more counts. The chain carries TRBV5-8 and TRBJ2-2; 8 nucleotides match TRBD2. Germline V gives CDR1 SGHTS, CDR2 YDEGEE. V dropped 0 bases and J dropped 8; count of bases not matched to a gene: 9. The CDR3 has 16 amino acids. Written as DNA, the CDR3 is TGTGCCAGCAGCTTGGAAGCGGGGGACTGGAGGGGGGAGCTGTTTTTT. It specifies CASSLEAGDWRGELFF.

Only a few counts were recorded for this clonotype. V usage is TRBV4-1 and J usage is TRBJ2-5; D possibly corresponds to TRBD2 (5 bases). The CDR3 has 14 residues. Germline CDR1 MGHRA, CDR2 YSYEKL. Trimming removed 3 bases from V and 4 bases from J, with 12 bases in between. The CDR3 is CASSQSGVGETQYF. The CDR3, as DNA: TGCGCCAGCAGCCAGTCCGGGGTGGGAGAGACCCAGTACTTC.

The J gene is TRBJ2-5, the V gene TRBV3-1; no firm D call. Germline loops: CDR1 LGHDT, CDR2 YNNKEL (reference sequence). The germline V and J ends were trimmed by 2 bases and 2 bases, with 12 bases remaining between them. CDR3 length: 15 amino acids. The CDR3 DNA reads TGTGCCAGCAGCCAACCGAGCTCCCTTCAAGAGACCCAGTACTTC. Amino acids: CASSQPSSLQETQYF.